By frequency in the sample, the clone carrying this TCR beta chain is large. TCRdb re-called the 5' RACE reads through MiXCR, storing one row per CDR3 protein. The sample shows around 700 distinct CDR3 sequences, about 15% of them seen only once. CDR1 and CDR2 from the germline V gene are WNHNN and SYGVQD (reference sequence). The V end lost 4 bases, the J end lost 10 bases, and 14 bases lay between the germline ends. The CDR3 consists of 13 residues. The sample is drawn from a study of spatial heterogeneity in lung cancer. As to time point: sample taken at primary tumor resection. Whole RNA, which was extracted from tumor, nontumor lung tissue or frozen PBMC, was sequenced without any cell sorting.

This chain uses TRBV10-1 with TRBJ2-1; weak D call: TRBD2 (6 bases). This TCR was recovered from a male donor with early-stage non-small cell lung cancer. Material: normal lung tissue next to the tumor, obtained at surgery. CDR3 amino acids: CASSVDGTEEQFF. CDR3 sequence (DNA): TGCGCCAGCAGTGTAGACGGGACTGAAGAGCAGTTCTTC.